One sample yielded the 7 T cell receptor beta chains listed below, sequenced in a study of T cell changes during pregnancy in multiple sclerosis. Sequencing used immunoSEQ multiplex PCR; TCRdb keeps in-frame clones, though not all of them. Altogether 85,000 to 90,000 clones are present, around 90% being singletons, with the ten largest covering 1.5% to 2%. Sequenced here: peripheral blood, sampled in the first trimester of pregnancy. The receptors come from a female donor in good health, enrolled as a control in a pregnancy study.

This clone was observed a handful of times. This chain links TRBV6-5 with TRBJ2-7; perhaps TRBD2 as D (6 bases). Germline lookup yields CDR1 MNHEY and CDR2 SVGAGI. V was trimmed by 5 bases and J by 0 bases, leaving 11 bases between them. This CDR3 contains 14 residues. As DNA, the CDR3 is TGTGCCAGCAGTCCGGACTACTCCTCCTACGAGCAGTACTTC. Amino acids: CASSPDYSSYEQYF.

This clone came up once. The chain combines TRBV15 with TRBJ1-2, with a possible D match to TRBD1 (6 bases). This CDR3 has 14 amino acids. The V end lost 5 bases, the J end lost 8 bases, and 18 bases lay between the germline ends. The germline V gene has CDR1 LNHNV and CDR2 YYDKDF (reference sequence). The CDR3 is CATSPEGQGWGYTF. The CDR3 DNA reads as TGTGCCACCAGCCCCGAGGGGCAGGGGTGGGGCTACACCTTC.

The chain joins TRBV5-1 to TRBJ1-1, with a tentative D call TRBD1 (5 bases). The length of the CDR3 is 14 residues. From germline, CDR1 is SGHRS and CDR2 YFSETQ. Trimming took 7 bases from V and 0 from J, leaving 13 bases between them. The CDR3 loop is CASSRDLMNTEAFF. DNA for the CDR3: TGCGCCAGCTCCAGGGATCTCATGAACACTGAAGCTTTCTTT.

The chain uses TRBV5-4 and TRBJ2-5; 14 bases fit TRBD2. V lost 9 bases, J lost 5 bases, and 9 bases stayed unmatched. Germline CDR1 is SGHNT and CDR2 is YYREEE (reference sequence). There are 15 residues in the CDR3. CDR3 coding DNA: TGTGCCATAACGACTAGCGGGGGGGCCCGGGAGACCCAGTACTTC. Translation gives CAITTSGGARETQYF.

The chain links TRBV27 to TRBJ1-1; D call uncertain. V lost 3 bases to trimming and J lost 7 bases, with 9 bases between them. There are 12 residues in the CDR3. Germline V lookup: CDR1 MNHEY, CDR2 SMNVEV (reference sequence). DNA of the CDR3: TGTGCCAGCAGTTTGAAAGGGAGTGAAGCTTTCTTT. Residues: CASSLKGSEAFF.

The V and J genes are TRBV2 and TRBJ1-5; no reliable D call. Germline lookup yields CDR1 SNHLY and CDR2 FYNNEI. Trimming shortened V by 8 bases and J by 9 bases, and 8 bases separated the two germline ends. CDR3 length: 10 amino acids. CDR3 residues: CASGRGPQHF. Written as DNA, the CDR3 is TGTGCCAGCGGACGGGGGCCCCAGCATTTT. The whole variable domain, remainder taken from reference TRBV2 and TRBJ1-5, is EPEVTQTPSHQVTQMGQEVILRCVPISNHLYFYWYRQILGQKVEFLVSFYNNEISEKSEIFDDQFSVERPDGSNFTLKIRSTKLEDSAMYFCASGRGPQHFGDGTRLSIL.

The V and J genes are TRBV28 and TRBJ1-2, with no clear D. Trimming shortened V by 6 bases and J by 10 bases, and 12 bases separated the two germline ends. CDR3 length equals 11 residues. CDR1 is MDHEN, CDR2 SYDVKM, per germline. The CDR3 spells CASRVRGSYTF. Here the CDR3 DNA reads TGTGCCAGCAGAGTTAGAGGTTCCTACACCTTC.